This T cell receptor beta chain was documented in a study of shared clonotypes between healthy human individuals (dated by TCRdb to between 2020 and 2021). About the full investigation: Three men and a couple of women, aged 18 to 49 years, made up the cohort. Per donor, three plates each were used for CD4 naive and CD4 memory, two for CD8 naive, and one for CD8 memory. The study deeply sequenced blood TCR repertoires of five healthy adults to estimate repertoire size and the extent of clonotype sharing between individuals. To increase sequencing depth and limit assay-specific biases, TCR repertoire library preparation and sequencing were carried out by different laboratories using diverse techniques. Leukapheresis yielded between about 0.94 and 8.9 billion PBMCs per donor.

A note on this clone: Its antigen is still unknown. No much larger clone is present one base from it, and per-base qualities are unavailable.

Using the deep immunoSEQ assay, multiplex PCR amplified TCR CDR3 regions from genomic DNA. For each cell subset, the extracted genomic DNA was distributed evenly across all wells of several immunoSEQ 96-well plates, and each plate served as one replicate. For sorted subsets, around 200 ng genomic DNA, equal to 30,000 or so T cell genomes, was loaded into each replicate PCR. The purified libraries were quantified using a Qubit 3.0 fluorometer, sized with a Bioanalyzer 2100, and then quantified again using the KAPA Library Quantification kit. A separate single-read 150-cycle Illumina NextSeq 550 flow cell was used to sequence each immunoSEQ 96-well plate. From the authors' description of their analysis: The immunoSEQ output contained only junctional sequences without quality scores, so filtering could not match that applied to full-length reads. To assign V/J genes and CDR3, sequences were annotated using PyIR, a Python wrapper for IgBLAST v1.9, with IMGT germline references. Reads were filtered out if the reads had weak V/J assignments (E-value above 1e-6), no CDR3, stop codons, out-of-frame junctions, or ambiguous translated residues. V3J clonotypes were defined by identical inferred V gene, J gene, and CDR3 amino acid sequence. The percentage overlap between two repertoires was calculated by dividing the number of shared unique clonotypes by the size of the smaller repertoire. Three approaches were used to assess repertoire richness: RTK rarefaction, the Chao1 estimator, and Recon v2.1 estimates of unobserved clonotypes. For all TCRbeta clonotypes obtained by the gDNA method from a handful of donors, generation probabilities were computed with OLGA. Sourced from immuneACCESS, this table was stored by TCRdb with only in-frame sequences that have V and J called. A share of the clones is absent; for the studies checked, an unresolved V gene accounts for under half, and the remainder has no known explanation. V, J and clone size derive from that table, while D and trimming were established from the DNA sequence. In this sample the table shows some 2,100,000 clones, 90% to 95% of which occur a single time. The ten largest clonotypes hold 1.5% to 2% of the sample.

For the CD8 naive samples, CD45RO-negative cells were positively selected for CCR7, yielding a CD45RA+CCR7+ population from which TemRA cells were excluded. Donors were healthy HIV-negative adults with no recently reported acute infections or vaccinations. All donors were Caucasian adults living in Nashville, Tennessee, USA. After blood collection by leukapheresis, PBMCs were isolated using Ficoll-Histopaque density gradient centrifugation and then cryopreserved in the vapor phase of liquid nitrogen. Analytical flow cytometry was used to check the purity and quantity of each magnetically sorted T cell population. Genomic DNA was isolated from each sorted fraction and quantified by UV absorbance on a Nanodrop 2000c. The CDR3 runs 15 amino acids, cysteine and phenylalanine included. CDR3 DNA is the only sequence kept; it has 45 bases, read in frame from the first base. V and J are trimmed by 4 bases and 0 bases, and the gene matches miss 3 bases of the junction. CDR1 SEHNR and CDR2 FQNEAQ were looked up in the germline V gene (reference sequence).

What the research found in general, with its limitations: Estimated clonotype richness was generally larger for naive than for memory subsets. Compared with non-shared clonotypes, clonotypes shared by all four sorted-subset donors had higher generation probabilities. Sampling was restricted to blood, and TCR repertoires in tissue are likely to differ from TCR repertoires in blood. The small number of donors limited the genetic and exposure-history diversity represented. Rarefaction of sorted-subset datasets indicated incomplete sequencing despite the large sequencing depth. Pairwise subsampling indicated that sequencing depth was expected to affect the degree of clonotype sharing among donors. When a few donors were compared, the shared fraction of clonotypes was about 5% for naive CD4, around 4% for naive CD8, 2% to 2.5% for memory CD4, and roughly 0.43% for memory CD8.

This TCR came from a man aged 18 to 29 in good health. Some clones in this sample may be carry-over from other donors' samples. This chain is built from TRBV7-9 and TRBJ2-1; 7 of the junction bases match TRBD2. Sequences were obtained from naive CD8+ T cells from PBMCs. What the cell subset or site label conveys for this sample: CD45RA+CCR7+. The nucleotide sequence is given as TGTGCCAGCAGCTCCCGGGACTACTCCTACAATGAGCAGTTCTTC. The encoded protein is CASSSRDYSYNEQFF.